These 30 T cell receptor beta chains share one sample of origin, sequenced in a study of PD-1 blockade in classical Hodgkin lymphoma. Autologous stem cell transplantation was followed by relapse in every patient, and brentuximab vedotin exposure varied. Sequenced by immunoSEQ multiplex PCR; TCRdb stores in-frame clones only, minus some. The table records around 70,000 clones, 65% to 75% of them present only once. The sequenced sample was peripheral blood mononuclear cells (PBMCs), obtained before the second cycle of nivolumab. These receptors all stem from a human donor with classical Hodgkin lymphoma.

The genes are TRBV18 and TRBJ1-1, with D hard to call. V shed 6 bases and J shed 5 bases, with 13 bases lying between them. Per germline, CDR1 KGHSH and CDR2 LQKENI. The CDR3 contains 13 residues. The CDR3 protein is CASSWEAGTEAFF. The CDR3, as DNA: TGTGCCAGCTCCTGGGAAGCTGGAACTGAAGCTTTCTTT.

The chain has TRBV30 and TRBJ2-1, with 15 positions matching TRBD2. This CDR3 has 14 residues. The junction had 2 bases not matched to a gene; V was cut back by 0 bases and J by 11 bases. The V gene's germline CDR1 is GTSNPN and CDR2 SVGIG (reference sequence). The CDR3 reads CAWSVGLAGGKQFF. CDR3 nucleotide sequence: TGTGCCTGGAGTGTTGGACTAGCGGGAGGGAAGCAGTTCTTC.

This clone was observed a handful of times. The V gene is TRBV5-4, the J gene TRBJ2-5; D call uncertain. Germline V gives CDR1 SGHNT, CDR2 YYREEE (reference sequence). The V and J ends lost 2 bases and 5 bases respectively, with 10 bases between them. This CDR3 contains 13 residues. CDR3 coding DNA: TGTGCCAGCAGCTTATGGGCCGGGGAGACCCAGTACTTC. It encodes CASSLWAGETQYF.

This chain uses TRBV28 with TRBJ1-6; perhaps TRBD1 as D (5 bases). The CDR3 covers 15 residues. The ends were cut back, 8 bases at V and 10 bases at J, with 21 bases in the middle. Germline CDR1 is MDHEN and CDR2 is SYDVKM. Here the CDR3 reads CASAQTGTSWSPLHF. In nucleotides, the CDR3 is TGTGCCAGCGCGCAAACCGGGACCTCCTGGTCACCCCTCCACTTT. Full variable domain (remainder filled in from reference TRBV28 and TRBJ1-6): DVKVTQSSRYLVKRTGEKVFLECVQDMDHENMFWYRQDPGLGLRLIYFSYDVKMKEKGDIPEGYSVSREKKERFSLILESASTNQTSMYLCASAQTGTSWSPLHFGNGTRLTVT.

The chain links TRBV7-3 to TRBJ2-5; D is undetermined. Trimming took off 5 bases at V and 4 bases at J, with 8 bases between the two ends. CDR1 SGHTA and CDR2 FQGTGA come from the germline V gene. This CDR3 has 12 amino acids. CDR3 nucleotide sequence: TGTGCCAGCAGCAAACTCGGAGAGACCCAGTACTTC. It translates to CASSKLGETQYF.

This chain uses TRBV7-8 with TRBJ1-2, with D possibly matching TRBD1 (6 bases). The germline V and J ends were trimmed by 2 bases and 6 bases, with 22 bases remaining between them. The CDR3 consists of 17 residues. Germline loops: CDR1 SGHVS, CDR2 FQNEAQ. CDR3: CASSLTGGGAPLNGYTF. The CDR3 bases are TGTGCCAGCAGCTTAACAGGTGGGGGGGCGCCCCTCAATGGCTACACCTTC. Based on the CDR3 plus reference TRBV7-8 and TRBJ1-2, the full variable domain is GAGVSQSPRYKVAKRGQDVALRCDPISGHVSLFWYQQALGQGPEFLTYFQNEAQLDKSGLPSDRFFAERPEGSVSTLKIQRTQQEDSAVYLCASSLTGGGAPLNGYTFGSGTRLTVV.

This rearrangement joins TRBV2 to TRBJ1-1, with D unclear. CDR3 length: 13 residues. Trimming cost V 5 bases and J 6 bases, with 13 bases left between them. Germline CDR1 SNHLY, CDR2 FYNNEI. CDR3 sequence reads: CASSFPAPAEAFF. In nucleotides, the CDR3 is TGTGCCAGCAGTTTCCCCGCCCCGGCTGAAGCTTTCTTT.

The chain carries TRBV9 and TRBJ2-3; D is unresolved. Between the trimmed V and J ends, which lost 0 bases and 0 bases, there was a span of 11 bases. Germline V CDR1 and CDR2: SGDLS, YYNGEE. CDR3 length equals 16 residues. The chain's CDR3 is CASSVAYGTSTDTQYF. CDR3 nucleotides: TGTGCCAGCAGCGTAGCGTACGGCACTAGCACAGATACGCAGTATTTT.

A few counts support this clone. The chain has TRBV25-1 and TRBJ1-2; D remains ambiguous. This CDR3 has 13 amino acids. Germline CDR1 and CDR2: MGHDK and SYGVNS. Trimming shortened V by 6 bases and J by 4 bases, and 12 bases separated the two germline ends. DNA for the CDR3: TGTGCCAGCAGAGTTGACGGGTCCTATGGCTACACCTTC. It specifies CASRVDGSYGYTF.

This clone was picked up one time. The chain is built from TRBV19 and TRBJ1-5; 8 nucleotides line up with TRBD1. The CDR3 runs 16 residues. Germline CDR1 is LNHDA and CDR2 is SQIVND (reference sequence). V lost 3 bases, J lost 8 bases, and 12 bases stayed unmatched. The CDR3 protein is CASSMPSGGARKPQHF. The CDR3 region has the DNA TGTGCCAGTAGTATGCCCTCAGGGGGCGCGAGGAAGCCCCAGCATTTT.

The chain uses TRBV19 and TRBJ1-2, with a possible D match to TRBD1 (6 bases). CDR1 is LNHDA and CDR2 is SQIVND in the germline V gene (reference sequence). The CDR3 loop spans 16 amino acids. Trimming left V 4 bases short and J 2 bases short, with 17 bases between. CDR3: CASSNPGHLINYGYTF. DNA of the CDR3: TGTGCCAGTAGTAATCCGGGACACCTGATAAACTATGGCTACACCTTC.

The rearrangement joins TRBV5-1 to TRBJ1-1, with 8 bases aligning to TRBD1. Germline assignment: CDR1 SGHRS and CDR2 YFSETQ. V was pared by 2 bases and J by 1 base, with 4 bases of the junction left unmatched. The CDR3 runs 15 residues. The CDR3 loop reads CASSFPGGGNTEAFF. CDR3 coding DNA: TGCGCCAGCAGCTTCCCAGGGGGCGGGAACACTGAAGCTTTCTTT. Based on the CDR3 plus reference TRBV5-1 and TRBJ1-1, the full variable domain is KAGVTQTPRYLIKTRGQQVTLSCSPISGHRSVSWYQQTPGQGLQFLFEYFSETQRNKGNFPGRFSGRQFSNSRSEMNVSTLELGDSALYLCASSFPGGGNTEAFFGQGTRLTVV.

V gene TRBV9 combines with J gene TRBJ2-2; a possible D gene is TRBD1 (7 bases). Germline lookup yields CDR1 SGDLS and CDR2 YYNGEE. The length of the CDR3 is 18 residues. V lost 2 bases and J lost 0, with 17 bases in between. This chain's CDR3 is CASSVRPGGTANTGELFF. CDR3 DNA sequence: TGTGCCAGCAGCGTTCGCCCAGGAGGGACAGCGAACACCGGGGAGCTGTTTTTT. The entire variable domain, with the rest obtained from reference TRBV9 and TRBJ2-2, is as follows: DSGVTQTPKHLITATGQRVTLRCSPRSGDLSVYWYQQSLDQGLQFLIQYYNGEERAKGNILERFSAQQFPDLHSELNLSSLELGDSALYFCASSVRPGGTANTGELFFGEGSRLTVL.

The chain links TRBV27 to TRBJ1-1; the match to TRBD1 covers 7 bases. V trimming: 1 base; J trimming: 4 bases; junction bases outside the gene matches: 3. Germline loops: CDR1 MNHEY, CDR2 SMNVEV (reference sequence). The CDR3 runs 14 residues. The CDR3 loop reads CASSLYQGVTEAFF. In DNA form, the CDR3 reads TGTGCCAGCAGTTTATATCAGGGGGTCACTGAAGCTTTCTTT.

This clone has just one count. The gene calls are TRBV28 and TRBJ1-3; D gene unclear. The length of the CDR3 is 15 residues. Germline-derived CDR1 and CDR2 are MDHEN and SYDVKM. Trimming left V 3 bases short and J 0 bases short, with 9 bases between. CDR3 sequence reads: CASSLRVSSGNTIYF. As DNA, the CDR3 is TGTGCCAGCAGTTTGCGAGTTAGCTCTGGAAACACCATATATTTT. The variable domain in full, completed from reference TRBV28 and TRBJ1-3, reads DVKVTQSSRYLVKRTGEKVFLECVQDMDHENMFWYRQDPGLGLRLIYFSYDVKMKEKGDIPEGYSVSREKKERFSLILESASTNQTSMYLCASSLRVSSGNTIYFGEGSWLTVV.

The chain links TRBV5-1 to TRBJ2-2, with D unclear. V gave up 2 bases and J gave up 0 bases, with 8 bases separating them. The CDR3 sequence is 15 residues long. CDR1 SGHRS and CDR2 YFSETQ come from the germline V gene. The chain's CDR3 is CASSFVRTNTGELFF. The CDR3 DNA follows: TGCGCCAGCAGCTTCGTTAGAACGAACACCGGGGAGCTGTTTTTT.

This clone was counted between two and nine times. This rearrangement joins TRBV2 to TRBJ1-2; 9 positions match TRBD1. J was trimmed by 6 bases and V by 3 bases; bases with no gene match: 5. Germline CDR1 is SNHLY and CDR2 is FYNNEI. The CDR3 extends over 14 amino acids. CDR3 nucleotide sequence: TGTGCCAGCAGTGAGGGACAGGGAATGAATGGCTACACCTTC. It specifies CASSEGQGMNGYTF.

This clone came up a few times. The chain links TRBV29-1 to TRBJ2-5; D is possibly TRBD1 (6 bases). CDR3 length: 12 residues. V shed 0 bases and J shed 4 bases, with 6 bases lying between them. The germline V gene encodes CDR1 SQVTM and CDR2 ANQGSEA. CDR3 in amino acids: CSVEEGAETQYF. The CDR3 nucleotides are TGCAGCGTTGAAGAGGGGGCAGAGACCCAGTACTTC.

This clone occurred once. The V and J genes are TRBV29-1 and TRBJ1-1; D is perhaps TRBD1 (5 bases). CDR1 is SQVTM, CDR2 ANQGSEA, per germline. The CDR3 is 14 amino acids. The germline V and J ends were trimmed by 1 base and 5 bases, with 14 bases remaining between them. CDR3 amino acids: CSVEVSSGRTEAFF. The CDR3 nucleotides read TGCAGCGTTGAAGTCTCGTCAGGGAGGACTGAAGCTTTCTTT.

The rearrangement joins TRBV6-1 to TRBJ2-7; possibly TRBD1 for D (5 bases). Germline assignment: CDR1 MNHNS and CDR2 SASEGT. V gave up 5 bases and J gave up 6 bases, with 11 bases separating them. The CDR3 sequence is 12 residues long. This CDR3 is CASSTQGSEQYF. CDR3 in DNA: TGTGCCAGCAGTACTCAGGGCAGCGAGCAGTACTTC.

For the CDR3, the DNA is TGTGCCAGCAGCGGGTTAGGAGCGGGAATGAGCGAGCAGTACTTC. Protein: CASSGLGAGMSEQYF. V usage is TRBV9 and J usage is TRBJ2-7; 7 bases are a match to TRBD2. Germline lookup yields CDR1 SGDLS and CDR2 YYNGEE. Germline trimming cut 3 bases from V and 6 bases from J; bases unmatched to any gene: 12. The CDR3 consists of 15 residues.

The gene calls are TRBV19 and TRBJ1-6; no reliable D call. V gave up 5 bases and J gave up 8 bases, with 16 bases separating them. The CDR3 is made up of 15 amino acids. The germline CDR1 and CDR2 sequences are LNHDA and SQIVND (reference sequence). The CDR3 DNA reads as TGTGCCAGTAGTTCCCTCCGGGGTATTGATTCACCCCTCCACTTT. It encodes CASSSLRGIDSPLHF.

The chain carries TRBV9 and TRBJ2-1; 11 nucleotides align to TRBD2. The CDR3 is 15 residues long. The V gene end was trimmed by 2 bases and the J gene end by 5 bases; junction bases not matched to a gene: 3. Germline V gene data show CDR1 as SGDLS and CDR2 as YYNGEE. CDR3 DNA: TGTGCCAGCAGCGTTTTTAGCGGGGGGGACAATGAGCAGTTCTTC. It codes for CASSVFSGGDNEQFF.

CDR3 loop: CASSAGTGAYNEQFF. The CDR3 DNA sequence: TGTGCCAGCAGCGCCGGGACAGGGGCCTACAATGAGCAGTTCTTC. The V call is TRBV7-3, the J call TRBJ2-1, with 10 bases that match TRBD1. The CDR3 covers 15 residues. Germline CDR1 is SGHTA and CDR2 is FQGTGA. J lost 2 bases, V lost 5 bases, and 3 bases had no gene match.

V is TRBV6-5 and J is TRBJ1-2; D gene unclear. The germline V and J ends were trimmed by 2 bases and 5 bases, with 6 bases remaining between them. CDR1 MNHEY and CDR2 SVGAGI come from the germline V gene. The CDR3 totals 12 residues. The CDR3 region has the DNA TGTGCCAGCAGTTACGACGGTTATGGCTACACCTTC. Its protein product is CASSYDGYGYTF.

This chain connects TRBV2 to TRBJ2-7, with TRBD1 matching 8 bases. Per the germline V gene, CDR1 is SNHLY and CDR2 is FYNNEI. The CDR3 length is 14 residues. Trimming removed 5 bases from V and 0 bases from J; junction bases left unmatched: 3. The CDR3 reads CASSQTGVSYEQYF. The CDR3 nucleotides are TGTGCCAGCAGTCAGACAGGGGTCTCCTACGAGCAGTACTTC.

This clone was counted between two and nine times. The chain joins TRBV7-9 to TRBJ1-6; TRBD1 might be the D (6 bases). The CDR3 extends over 13 amino acids. V lost 1 base, J lost 10 bases, and 8 bases lay in between. Germline CDR1 and CDR2: SEHNR and FQNEAQ (reference sequence). The CDR3 loop is CASSLEQGSPLHF. As DNA, the CDR3 is TGTGCCAGCAGCTTAGAACAGGGATCACCCCTCCACTTT.

The chain has TRBV11-3 and TRBJ1-1; D gene uncertain. CDR3 length: 15 residues. V was cut by 6 bases and J by 0 bases, with 14 bases left in between. Germline CDR1 SGHNT, CDR2 YENEEA. The CDR3 protein is CASSLPATLNTEAFF. As DNA, the CDR3 is TGTGCCAGCAGTCTCCCAGCGACCCTGAACACTGAAGCTTTCTTT.

In its sample, this clone was seen a few times. The chain carries TRBV28 and TRBJ1-2, with TRBD1 matching 10 bases. V gave up 4 bases and J gave up 7 bases; unmatched junction bases: 9. Per germline, CDR1 MDHEN and CDR2 SYDVKM. The CDR3 spans 15 residues. This CDR3 reads CASSSYPGQGTGYTF. CDR3 in DNA: TGTGCCAGCAGTTCCTACCCGGGACAGGGGACTGGCTACACCTTC.

The J gene is TRBJ2-1, the V gene TRBV9; 10 nucleotides line up with TRBD2. Germline V gene sequence: CDR1 SGDLS, CDR2 YYNGEE. There are 15 residues in the CDR3. Unmatched junction bases numbered 6, after V lost 4 bases and J lost 5 bases. Written as DNA, the CDR3 is TGTGCCAGCAGCTTTAGCGGGGGGAGTCACAATGAGCAGTTCTTC. This translates into CASSFSGGSHNEQFF.